One sample yielded the 10 T cell receptor beta chains listed below, sequenced in a study of beta chain features in type 1 diabetes. Expressed TCRB transcripts were sequenced after all isolated RNA was converted to cDNA. The repertoire was sequenced with immunoSEQ multiplex PCR; TCRdb's copy has only in-frame clones and lacks some. Here the sample spans around 400,000 clones, around 16% being singletons. Input material: naive CD4+ T cells from blood. All receptors come from a woman younger than 35 in good health.

The rearrangement joins TRBV25-1 to TRBJ1-2; D may be TRBD1 (5 bases). V lost 3 bases to trimming and J lost 2 bases, with 7 bases between them. The CDR3 covers 13 residues. Germline V lookup: CDR1 MGHDK, CDR2 SYGVNS. This chain's CDR3 is CASSEDTNYGYTF. The CDR3, as DNA: TGTGCCAGCAGTGAGGACACCAACTATGGCTACACCTTC.

This clone was recorded only once. The chain employs TRBV30 and TRBJ2-7; 9 nucleotides match TRBD2. The V segment lost 0 bases and the J segment 3 bases; nucleotides outside the gene matches: 6. This CDR3 has 15 amino acids. CDR1 GTSNPN and CDR2 SVGIG come from the germline V gene (reference sequence). CDR3 sequence reads: CAWSVPGLASYEQYF. DNA of the CDR3: TGTGCCTGGAGTGTACCCGGACTAGCGAGCTACGAGCAGTACTTC.

This clone was counted between two and nine times. The gene calls are TRBV25-1 and TRBJ1-4; D gene unclear. This CDR3 has 13 amino acids. Germline loops: CDR1 MGHDK, CDR2 SYGVNS. V was clipped by 7 bases and J by 7 bases, with 13 bases between them. For the CDR3, the DNA is TGTGCCAGCAAAGGGAGGGCAGCTGAAAAACTGTTTTTT. As protein: CASKGRAAEKLFF.

The chain is built from TRBV7-9 and TRBJ1-1; the D gene is possibly TRBD1 (5 bases). Trimming removed 3 bases from V and 5 bases from J, with 16 bases in between. There are 15 residues in the CDR3. The germline V gene has CDR1 SEHNR and CDR2 FQNEAQ (reference sequence). CDR3 nucleotides: TGTGCCAGCAGCTTGTCTGGGGGGATTGGGACTGAAGCTTTCTTT. Residues: CASSLSGGIGTEAFF. Filled out from reference TRBV7-9 and TRBJ1-1, the complete variable domain reads DTGVSQNPRHKITKRGQNVTFRCDPISEHNRLYWYRQTLGQGPEFLTYFQNEAQLEKSRLLSDRFSAERPKGSFSTLEIQRTEQGDSAMYLCASSLSGGIGTEAFFGQGTRLTVV.

V usage is TRBV4-2 and J usage is TRBJ2-5; 8 bases agree with TRBD2. This CDR3 contains 15 residues. V shed 2 bases, J shed 2 bases, and the junction held 4 bases outside the gene matches. Germline assignment: CDR1 LGHNA and CDR2 YNFKEQ. CDR3: CASSQPLAAQETQYF. The DNA for the CDR3 is TGTGCCAGCAGCCAACCACTAGCGGCTCAAGAGACCCAGTACTTC.

This clone showed up just a few times. The DNA for the CDR3 is TGTGCCAGCAGGATCCAGGGGGCGTACCCCTGGGAGACCCAGTACTTC. Translated, it gives CASRIQGAYPWETQYF. The chain recombines TRBV28 with TRBJ2-5; 8 nucleotides align to TRBD1. Germline values: CDR1 MDHEN, CDR2 SYDVKM. There are 16 residues in the CDR3. V dropped 6 bases and J dropped 5; count of bases not matched to a gene: 14.

This clone was detected a few times. This chain joins TRBV5-1 and TRBJ2-5, with 9 bases aligning to TRBD2. Trimming took 1 base from V and 0 from J; bases not matched to a gene: 10. Germline CDR1 and CDR2: SGHRS and YFSETQ. This CDR3 spans 18 amino acids. The CDR3: CASSLSAGGDIHQETQYF. The CDR3 nucleotides read TGCGCCAGCAGCTTGTCGGCGGGAGGGGATATTCACCAAGAGACCCAGTACTTC. Drawing the rest from reference TRBV5-1 and TRBJ2-5, the complete variable domain is KAGVTQTPRYLIKTRGQQVTLSCSPISGHRSVSWYQQTPGQGLQFLFEYFSETQRNKGNFPGRFSGRQFSNSRSEMNVSTLELGDSALYLCASSLSAGGDIHQETQYFGPGTRLLVL.

This clone has just a few counts. The rearrangement links TRBV9 to TRBJ2-2; 7 bases are shared with TRBD2. This CDR3 is 16 amino acids long. Germline loops: CDR1 SGDLS, CDR2 YYNGEE. V trimming: 3 bases; J trimming: 0 bases; junction bases outside the gene matches: 5. The CDR3 loop reads CASSESGTPNTGELFF. In DNA form, the CDR3 reads TGTGCCAGCAGCGAAAGCGGGACCCCGAACACCGGGGAGCTGTTTTTT. The full variable domain, rest sourced from reference TRBV9 and TRBJ2-2, is DSGVTQTPKHLITATGQRVTLRCSPRSGDLSVYWYQQSLDQGLQFLIQYYNGEERAKGNILERFSAQQFPDLHSELNLSSLELGDSALYFCASSESGTPNTGELFFGEGSRLTVL.

This clone was observed a handful of times. The chain uses TRBV10-3 and TRBJ2-3; 9 bases agree with TRBD2. The CDR3 spans 18 residues. Germline lookup yields CDR1 ENHRY and CDR2 SYGVKD. The ends lost 4 bases at V and 5 bases at J; junction bases unmatched: 16. Written as DNA, the CDR3 is TGTGCCATCAGTGCTATGTCGTCGATAGCGGGAGTAGAAGATACGCAGTATTTT. Translation: CAISAMSSIAGVEDTQYF.

The chain combines TRBV7-8 with TRBJ2-3; 12 positions match TRBD2. The CDR3 is made up of 17 amino acids. The V segment lost 4 bases and the J segment 2 bases; nucleotides outside the gene matches: 7. Germline values: CDR1 SGHVS, CDR2 FQNEAQ. CDR3 in amino acids: CASSSRGTSGYTDTQYF. In nucleotides, the CDR3 is TGTGCCAGCAGCTCGAGGGGGACTAGCGGGTACACAGATACGCAGTATTTT.